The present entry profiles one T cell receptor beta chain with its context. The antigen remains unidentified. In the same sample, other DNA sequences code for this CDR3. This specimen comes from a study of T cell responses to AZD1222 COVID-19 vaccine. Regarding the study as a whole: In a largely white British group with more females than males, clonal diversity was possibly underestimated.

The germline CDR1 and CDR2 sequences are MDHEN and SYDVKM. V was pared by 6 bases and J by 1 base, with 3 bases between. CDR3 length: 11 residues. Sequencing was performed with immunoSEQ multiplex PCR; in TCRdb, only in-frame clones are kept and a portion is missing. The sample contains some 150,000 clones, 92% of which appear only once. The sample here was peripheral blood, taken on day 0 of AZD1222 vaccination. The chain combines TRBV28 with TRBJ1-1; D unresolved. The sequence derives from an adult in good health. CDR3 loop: CASRGNTEAFF. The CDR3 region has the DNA TGTGCCAGCAGGGGGAACACTGAAGCTTTCTTT.